Reported below is one TCR beta chain. The antigen is unknown. Measured with immunoSEQ multiplex PCR; TCRdb has only the in-frame clones, and not every one. The table shows under 2,500,000 clones, with roughly 95% occurring only once. The data originate from a study of shared clonotypes between healthy human individuals. The study's findings and limits: The study found lower generation probabilities in non-shared clonotypes than in those shared by all four donors. A limitation of the genetic and exposure-history diversity represented arose from few donors.

The specimen sequenced was naive CD4+ T cells sorted from blood. Regarding subset: CD45RA+ positively selected. The sequence derives from a man younger than 30 in good health.

As DNA, the CDR3 is TGTGCCAGCAGCTCCGTTGGGCGAGGACTAGGGTACAATGAGCAGTTCTTC. Residues: CASSSVGRGLGYNEQFF. The V call is TRBV7-2, the J call TRBJ2-1, with 7 bases identical to TRBD2. The length of the CDR3 is 17 residues. V trimming: 4 bases; J trimming: 4 bases; junction bases outside the gene matches: 13. Per germline, CDR1 SGHTA and CDR2 FQGNSA.